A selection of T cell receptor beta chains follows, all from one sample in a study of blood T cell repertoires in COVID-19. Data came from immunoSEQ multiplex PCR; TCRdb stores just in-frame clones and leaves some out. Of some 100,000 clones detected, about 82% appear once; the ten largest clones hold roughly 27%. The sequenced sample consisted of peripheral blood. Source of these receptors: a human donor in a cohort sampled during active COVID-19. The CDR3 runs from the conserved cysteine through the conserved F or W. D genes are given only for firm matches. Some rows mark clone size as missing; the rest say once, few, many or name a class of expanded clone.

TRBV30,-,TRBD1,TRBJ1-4,CAWSVPGGGKLFF,TGTGCCTGGAGTGTCCCAGGGGGCGGAAAACTGTTTTTT
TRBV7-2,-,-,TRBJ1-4,CASSSGRGATNEKLFF,TGTGCCAGCAGCTCGGGCAGGGGTGCAACTAATGAAAAACTGTTTTTT
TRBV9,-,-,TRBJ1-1,CASSARGRGGTEAFF,TGTGCCAGCAGCGCGCGGGGACGGGGGGGCACTGAAGCTTTCTTT
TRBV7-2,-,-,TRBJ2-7,CASSLGFGSDEQYF,TGTGCCAGCAGCTTAGGTTTCGGGTCAGACGAGCAGTACTTC
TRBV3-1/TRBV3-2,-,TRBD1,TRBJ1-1,CASSQTGDGTEAFF,TGTGCCAGCAGCCAAACAGGGGATGGTACTGAAGCTTTCTTT
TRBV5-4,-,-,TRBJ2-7,CASSSGRESSYEQYF,TGTGCCAGCAGCTCCGGACGGGAGAGCTCCTACGAGCAGTACTTC
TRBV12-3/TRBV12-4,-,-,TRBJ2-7,CASSLAAIEQYF,TGTGCCAGCAGTTTAGCCGCGATCGAGCAGTACTTC
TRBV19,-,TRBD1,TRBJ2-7,CASSIDGQGINEQYF,TGTGCCAGTAGTATTGACGGACAGGGGATTAACGAGCAGTACTTC
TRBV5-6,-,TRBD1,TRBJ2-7,CASSSQGDEQYF,TGTGCCAGCAGCTCGCAGGGGGACGAGCAGTACTTC
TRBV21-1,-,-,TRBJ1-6,CASSTLSYNSPLHF,TGTGCCAGCAGCACTCTATCATATAATTCACCCCTCCACTTT
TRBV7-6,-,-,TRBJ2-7,CASSSRTNYEQYF,TGTGCCAGCAGCTCTAGGACTAACTACGAGCAGTACTTC
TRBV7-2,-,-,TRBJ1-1,CASTTQGINTEAFF,TGTGCCAGCACCACGCAGGGTATTAACACTGAAGCTTTCTTT
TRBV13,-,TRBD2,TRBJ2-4,CASSTQAGVAKNIQYF,TGTGCCAGCAGCACTCAAGCGGGGGTAGCCAAAAACATTCAGTACTTC
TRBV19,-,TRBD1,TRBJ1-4,CASSERPGTGRGEKLFF,TGTGCCAGTAGTGAACGTCCCGGGACAGGCCGTGGGGAAAAACTGTTTTTT
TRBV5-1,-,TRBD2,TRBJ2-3,CASSDIGTRLYTDTQYF,TGCGCCAGCAGCGATATAGGGACTAGGTTATATACAGATACGCAGTATTTT
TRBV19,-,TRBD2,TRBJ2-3,CASSISSGRVDTQYF,TGTGCCAGTAGTATCTCTAGCGGGAGGGTAGATACGCAGTATTTT
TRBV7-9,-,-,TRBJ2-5,CASSRDTQETQYF,TGTGCCAGCAGCCGGGACACCCAAGAGACCCAGTACTTC
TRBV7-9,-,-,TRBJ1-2,CASTADSYGYTF,TGTGCCAGCACCGCGGACAGCTATGGCTACACCTTC
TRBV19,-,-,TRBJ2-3,CASSMTGRGDTQYF,TGTGCCAGTAGTATGACAGGGCGGGGAGATACGCAGTATTTT
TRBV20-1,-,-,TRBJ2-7,CSAISGYEQYF,TGCAGTGCTATTAGCGGATACGAGCAGTACTTC
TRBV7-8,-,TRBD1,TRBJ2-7,CASSPDRSITLINEQYF,TGTGCCAGCAGCCCGGACAGGTCCATTACCCTAATCAACGAGCAGTACTTC
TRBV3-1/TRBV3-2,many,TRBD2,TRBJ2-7,CASSQDMASGSHEQYF,TGTGCCAGCAGCCAAGATATGGCTAGCGGGAGCCACGAGCAGTACTTC
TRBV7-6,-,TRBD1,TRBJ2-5,CASSFRTGPPETQYF,TGTGCCAGCAGCTTCCGGACAGGGCCCCCAGAGACCCAGTACTTC
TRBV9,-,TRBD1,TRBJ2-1,CASSVDGTGPYNEQFF,TGTGCCAGCAGCGTTGATGGGACAGGCCCGTACAATGAGCAGTTCTTC
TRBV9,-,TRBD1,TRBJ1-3,CASSGQGLAIYF,TGTGCCAGCAGCGGACAGGGTTTGGCCATATATTTT
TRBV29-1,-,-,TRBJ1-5,CSVGGMRGQPQHF,TGCAGCGTTGGTGGAATGCGGGGTCAGCCCCAGCATTTT
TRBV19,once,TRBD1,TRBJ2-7,CASRSGGQGTYEQYF,TGTGCCAGTAGGTCAGGTGGACAGGGGACCTACGAGCAGTACTTC
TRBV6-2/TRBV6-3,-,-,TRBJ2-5,CASSGGTPPETQYF,TGTGCCAGCAGTGGGGGGACTCCCCCAGAGACCCAGTACTTC
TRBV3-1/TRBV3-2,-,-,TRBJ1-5,CASSQGRVRGQPQHF,TGTGCCAGCAGCCAAGGGAGGGTGAGGGGTCAGCCCCAGCATTTT
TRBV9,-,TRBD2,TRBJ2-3,CASSDLTSGITDTQYF,TGTGCCAGCAGCGATCTTACTAGCGGGATCACAGATACGCAGTATTTT
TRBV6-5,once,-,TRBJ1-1,CASSYSIAGDPTEAFF,TGTGCCAGCAGTTACTCGATAGCAGGGGACCCCACTGAAGCTTTCTTT
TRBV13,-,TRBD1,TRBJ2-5,CASSLGDREETQYF,TGTGCCAGCAGCTTAGGGGACAGGGAAGAGACCCAGTACTTC
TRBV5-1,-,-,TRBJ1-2,CASSLEAGMSGYTF,TGCGCCAGCAGCTTGGAGGCAGGGATGAGTGGCTACACCTTC
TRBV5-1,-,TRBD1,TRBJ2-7,CASSLVGTGFDEQYF,TGCGCCAGCAGCTTGGTAGGGACAGGGTTCGACGAGCAGTACTTC
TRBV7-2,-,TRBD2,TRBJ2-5,CASTFRGGETQYF,TGTGCCAGCACCTTCCGGGGGGGAGAGACCCAGTACTTC
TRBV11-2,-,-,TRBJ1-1,CASSLTQNTEAFF,TGTGCCAGCAGCTTAACACAGAACACTGAAGCTTTCTTT
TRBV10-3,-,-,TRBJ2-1,CAIALAAAHNEQFF,TGTGCCATTGCCCTAGCTGCCGCCCACAATGAGCAGTTCTTC
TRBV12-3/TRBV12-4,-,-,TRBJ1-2,CASSLNSNYGYTF,TGTGCCAGCAGTTTGAACTCCAACTATGGCTACACCTTC
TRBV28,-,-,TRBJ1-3,CASKIETSGNTIYF,TGTGCCAGCAAGATAGAAACCTCTGGAAACACCATATATTTT
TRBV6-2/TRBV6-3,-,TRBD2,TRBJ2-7,CASSYSMDGLAGFYEQYF,TGTGCCAGCAGTTACTCAATGGATGGGCTAGCGGGATTTTACGAGCAGTACTTC
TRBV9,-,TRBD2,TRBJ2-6,CASSVGSSGGAAGANVLTF,TGTGCCAGCAGCGTAGGATCGAGCGGGGGGGCTGCTGGGGCCAACGTCCTGACTTTC